This T cell receptor beta chain emerged from a study of blood T cell repertoires in COVID-19. Study information: T cells, B-cell-depleted T cells, or PBMCs provided the cDNA or gDNA that served as material.

Germline loops: CDR1 SQVTM, CDR2 ANQGSEA. V dropped 6 bases and J dropped 7; count of bases not matched to a gene: 13. The CDR3 covers 15 residues. Original processing notes: Amplification of reference gene primers was used by the study to estimate nucleated cell counts. Measured with immunoSEQ multiplex PCR; TCRdb has only the in-frame clones, and not every one. V and J calls and clone size are those listed in that table; D and trimming were worked out from the DNA. The data show approximately 33,000 clones, approximately 91% seen once. Seattle patients were enrolled while actively infected and followed longitudinally.

The sequenced sample consisted of peripheral blood. The TCR comes from a man in his 60s with COVID-19, enrolled during active disease. This chain joins TRBV29-1 and TRBJ2-1, with 9 bases that match TRBD2. The CDR3 loop is CSVEAVAGVKNEQFF. As DNA, the CDR3 is TGCAGCGTCGAGGCGGTAGCGGGAGTTAAGAATGAGCAGTTCTTC.